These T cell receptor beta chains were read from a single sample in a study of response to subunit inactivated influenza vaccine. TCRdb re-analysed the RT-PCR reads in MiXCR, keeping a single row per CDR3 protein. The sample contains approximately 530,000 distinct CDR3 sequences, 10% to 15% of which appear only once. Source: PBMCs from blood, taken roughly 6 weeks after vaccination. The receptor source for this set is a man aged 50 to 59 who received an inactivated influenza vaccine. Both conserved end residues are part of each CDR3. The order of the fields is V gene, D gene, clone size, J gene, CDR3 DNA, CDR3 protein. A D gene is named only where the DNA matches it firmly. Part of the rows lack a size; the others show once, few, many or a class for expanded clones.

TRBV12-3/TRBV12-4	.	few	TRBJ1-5	TGTGCCAGCAGTCCTATCGGGGGAAGCAATCAGCCCCAGCATTTT	CASSPIGGSNQPQHF
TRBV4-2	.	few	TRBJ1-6	TGTGCCAGCAGCCCAGAGCAGCGGAATTCACCCCTCCACTTT	CASSPEQRNSPLHF
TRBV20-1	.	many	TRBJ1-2	TGCAGTGCCCCCGGGGGGGCTCTGAATGGCTACACCTTC	CSAPGGALNGYTF
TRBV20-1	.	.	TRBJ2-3	TGCAGTGCTAGATGGGACCGTTCCACAGATACGCAGTATTTT	CSARWDRSTDTQYF
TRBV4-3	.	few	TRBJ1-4	TGCGCCAGCAGCCAAGTATTACGCCCGAGGGGCGGTAATGAAAAACTGTTTTTT	CASSQVLRPRGGNEKLFF
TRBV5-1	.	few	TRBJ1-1	TGCGCCAGCAGCTTGGTGACAGGAGTCACTGAAGCTTTCTTT	CASSLVTGVTEAFF
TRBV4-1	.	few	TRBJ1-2	TGCGCCAGCAGCCAGTCAGATTCGGTGAACTATGGCTACACCTTC	CASSQSDSVNYGYTF
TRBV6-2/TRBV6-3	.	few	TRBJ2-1	TGTGCCAGCAGTGGTACCGGGACAACCTACAATGAGCAGTTCTTC	CASSGTGTTYNEQFF
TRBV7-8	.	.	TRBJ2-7	TGTGCCAGCAGCTTACCGTGGGACGAGCAGTACTTC	CASSLPWDEQYF
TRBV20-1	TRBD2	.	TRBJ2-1	TGCAGTGCTAGGCCTACTAGCGGGATTTTATATGAGCAGTTCTTC	CSARPTSGILYEQFF
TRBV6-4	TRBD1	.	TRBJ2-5	TGTACCAGCTGTTTAGGACAGGGTGCGGTTTTAACAGAGACCCAGTACTTC	CTSCLGQGAVLTETQYF
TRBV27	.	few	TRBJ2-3	TGTGCCAGCAGTTTATCGTTCACTAGACGCACAGATACGCAGTATTTT	CASSLSFTRRTDTQYF
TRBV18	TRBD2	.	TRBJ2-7	TGTGCCAGCTCCCCTCCGGGACTAGCGGATATGGAGCAGTACTTC	CASSPPGLADMEQYF
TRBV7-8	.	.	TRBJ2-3	TGTGCCAGCAGCGGGCTAGCGCTCGGAATTTCTAACACAGATACGCAGTATTTT	CASSGLALGISNTDTQYF